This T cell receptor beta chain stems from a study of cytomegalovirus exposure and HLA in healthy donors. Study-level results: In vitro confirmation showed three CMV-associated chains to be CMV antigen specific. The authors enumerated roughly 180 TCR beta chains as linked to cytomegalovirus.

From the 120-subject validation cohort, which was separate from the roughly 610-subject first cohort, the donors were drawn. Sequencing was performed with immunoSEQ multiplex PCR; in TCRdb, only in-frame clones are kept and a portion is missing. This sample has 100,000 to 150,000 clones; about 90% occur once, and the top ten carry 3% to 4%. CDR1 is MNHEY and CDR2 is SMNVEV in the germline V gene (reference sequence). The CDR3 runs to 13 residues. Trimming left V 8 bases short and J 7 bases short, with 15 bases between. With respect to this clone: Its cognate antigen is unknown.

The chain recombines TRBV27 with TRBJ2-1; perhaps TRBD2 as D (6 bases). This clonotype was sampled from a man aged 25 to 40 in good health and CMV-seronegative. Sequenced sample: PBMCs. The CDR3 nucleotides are TGTGCCAGCTCGACTCTGGCGGGAAATGAGCAGTTCTTC. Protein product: CASSTLAGNEQFF.